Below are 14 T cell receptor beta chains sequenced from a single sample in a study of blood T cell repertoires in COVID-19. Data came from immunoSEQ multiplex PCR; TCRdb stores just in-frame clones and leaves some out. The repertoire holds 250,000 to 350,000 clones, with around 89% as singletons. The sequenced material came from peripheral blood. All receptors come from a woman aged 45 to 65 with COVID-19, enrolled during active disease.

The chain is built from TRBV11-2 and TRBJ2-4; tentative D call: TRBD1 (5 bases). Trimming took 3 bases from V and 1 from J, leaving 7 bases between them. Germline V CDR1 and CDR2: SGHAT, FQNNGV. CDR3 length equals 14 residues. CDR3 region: CASSFRVAKNIQYF. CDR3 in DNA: TGTGCCAGCAGCTTCAGGGTTGCCAAAAACATTCAGTACTTC.

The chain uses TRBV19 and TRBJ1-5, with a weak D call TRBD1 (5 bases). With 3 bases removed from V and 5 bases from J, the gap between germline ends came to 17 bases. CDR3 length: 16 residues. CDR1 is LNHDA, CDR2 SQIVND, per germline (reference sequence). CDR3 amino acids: CASSIGGGWEHQPQHF. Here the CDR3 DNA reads TGTGCCAGTAGTATTGGGGGAGGGTGGGAACATCAGCCCCAGCATTTT.

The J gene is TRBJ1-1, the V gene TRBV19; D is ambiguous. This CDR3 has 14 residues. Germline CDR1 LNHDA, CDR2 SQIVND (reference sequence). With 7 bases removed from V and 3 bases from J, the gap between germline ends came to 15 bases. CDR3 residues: CASMEGSGDTEAFF. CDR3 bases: TGTGCCAGTATGGAGGGCTCTGGAGACACTGAAGCTTTCTTT. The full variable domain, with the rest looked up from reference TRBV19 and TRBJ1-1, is DGGITQSPKYLFRKEGQNVTLSCEQNLNHDAMYWYRQDPGQGLRLIYYSQIVNDFQKGDIAEGYSVSREKKESFPLTVTSAQKNPTAFYLCASMEGSGDTEAFFGQGTRLTVV.

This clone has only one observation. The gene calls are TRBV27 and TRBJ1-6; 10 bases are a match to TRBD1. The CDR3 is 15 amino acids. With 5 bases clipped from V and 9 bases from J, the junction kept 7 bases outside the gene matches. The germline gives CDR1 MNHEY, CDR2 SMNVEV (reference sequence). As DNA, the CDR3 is TGTGCCAGCAGTCTTGGGACAGGGGTCCTTTCACCCCTCCACTTT. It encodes CASSLGTGVLSPLHF.

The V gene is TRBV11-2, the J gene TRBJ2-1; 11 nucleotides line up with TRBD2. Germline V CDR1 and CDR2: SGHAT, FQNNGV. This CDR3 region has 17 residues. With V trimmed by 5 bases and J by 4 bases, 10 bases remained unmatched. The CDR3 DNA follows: TGTGCCAGCAGCCCCCTACCGGGACTAGCGGTTTACAATGAGCAGTTCTTC. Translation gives CASSPLPGLAVYNEQFF.

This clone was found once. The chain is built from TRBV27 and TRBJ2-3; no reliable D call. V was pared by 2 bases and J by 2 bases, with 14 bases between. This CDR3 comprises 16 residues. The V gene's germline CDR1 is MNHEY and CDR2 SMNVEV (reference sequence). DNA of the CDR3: TGTGCCAGCAGTTTAGGGCCCACCCCCAACACAGATACGCAGTATTTT. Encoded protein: CASSLGPTPNTDTQYF.

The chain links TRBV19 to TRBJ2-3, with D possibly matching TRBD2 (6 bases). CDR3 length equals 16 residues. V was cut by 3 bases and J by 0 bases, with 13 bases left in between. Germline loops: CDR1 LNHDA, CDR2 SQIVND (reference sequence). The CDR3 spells CASSIYIGTSTDTQYF. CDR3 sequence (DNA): TGTGCCAGTAGTATTTATATTGGGACTAGCACAGATACGCAGTATTTT.

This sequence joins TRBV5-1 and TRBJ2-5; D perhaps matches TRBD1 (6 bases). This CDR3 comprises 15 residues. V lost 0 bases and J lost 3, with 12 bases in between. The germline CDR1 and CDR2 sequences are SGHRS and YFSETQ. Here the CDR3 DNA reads TGCGCCAGCAGCTTGGGAGGGACACAAAAAGAGACCCAGTACTTC. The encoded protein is CASSLGGTQKETQYF.

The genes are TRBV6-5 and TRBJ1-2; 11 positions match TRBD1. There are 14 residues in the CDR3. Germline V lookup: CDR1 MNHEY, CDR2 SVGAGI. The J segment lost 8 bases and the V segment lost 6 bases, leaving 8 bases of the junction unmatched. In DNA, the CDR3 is TGTGCCAGCAGCTCCGGACAGGGGGCAGAGGGCTACACCTTC. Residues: CASSSGQGAEGYTF.

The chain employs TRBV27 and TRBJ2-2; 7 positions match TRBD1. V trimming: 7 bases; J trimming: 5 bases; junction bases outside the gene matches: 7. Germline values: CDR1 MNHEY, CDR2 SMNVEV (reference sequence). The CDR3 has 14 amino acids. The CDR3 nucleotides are TGTGCCAGCACTACCGGGACAGAGACCGGGGAGCTGTTTTTT. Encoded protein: CASTTGTETGELFF.

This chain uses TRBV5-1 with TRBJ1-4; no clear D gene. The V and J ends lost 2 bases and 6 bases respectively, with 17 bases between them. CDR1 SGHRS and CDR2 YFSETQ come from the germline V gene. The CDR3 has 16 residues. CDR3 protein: CASSFSAGLVHEKLFF. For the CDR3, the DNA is TGCGCCAGCAGCTTTTCCGCGGGTTTAGTACATGAAAAACTGTTTTTT. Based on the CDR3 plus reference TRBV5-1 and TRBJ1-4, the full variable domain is KAGVTQTPRYLIKTRGQQVTLSCSPISGHRSVSWYQQTPGQGLQFLFEYFSETQRNKGNFPGRFSGRQFSNSRSEMNVSTLELGDSALYLCASSFSAGLVHEKLFFGSGTQLSVL.

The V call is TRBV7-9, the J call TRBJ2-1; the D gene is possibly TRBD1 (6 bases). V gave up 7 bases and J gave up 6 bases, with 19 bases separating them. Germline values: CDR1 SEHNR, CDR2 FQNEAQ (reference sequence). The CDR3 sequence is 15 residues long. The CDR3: CASTTPRGLGNEQFF. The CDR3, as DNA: TGTGCCAGCACCACCCCCAGGGGTTTAGGCAATGAGCAGTTCTTC.

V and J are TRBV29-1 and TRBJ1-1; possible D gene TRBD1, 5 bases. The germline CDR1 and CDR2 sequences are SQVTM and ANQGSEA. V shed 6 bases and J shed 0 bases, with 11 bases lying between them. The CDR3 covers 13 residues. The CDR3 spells CSVGLLMNTEAFF. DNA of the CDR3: TGCAGCGTGGGGCTGCTAATGAACACTGAAGCTTTCTTT.

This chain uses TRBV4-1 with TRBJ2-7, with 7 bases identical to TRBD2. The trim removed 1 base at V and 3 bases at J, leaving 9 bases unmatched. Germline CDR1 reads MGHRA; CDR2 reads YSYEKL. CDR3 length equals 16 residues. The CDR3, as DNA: TGCGCCAGCAGCCAAGTGGGGACTACGTCTTTCTACGAGCAGTACTTC. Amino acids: CASSQVGTTSFYEQYF.